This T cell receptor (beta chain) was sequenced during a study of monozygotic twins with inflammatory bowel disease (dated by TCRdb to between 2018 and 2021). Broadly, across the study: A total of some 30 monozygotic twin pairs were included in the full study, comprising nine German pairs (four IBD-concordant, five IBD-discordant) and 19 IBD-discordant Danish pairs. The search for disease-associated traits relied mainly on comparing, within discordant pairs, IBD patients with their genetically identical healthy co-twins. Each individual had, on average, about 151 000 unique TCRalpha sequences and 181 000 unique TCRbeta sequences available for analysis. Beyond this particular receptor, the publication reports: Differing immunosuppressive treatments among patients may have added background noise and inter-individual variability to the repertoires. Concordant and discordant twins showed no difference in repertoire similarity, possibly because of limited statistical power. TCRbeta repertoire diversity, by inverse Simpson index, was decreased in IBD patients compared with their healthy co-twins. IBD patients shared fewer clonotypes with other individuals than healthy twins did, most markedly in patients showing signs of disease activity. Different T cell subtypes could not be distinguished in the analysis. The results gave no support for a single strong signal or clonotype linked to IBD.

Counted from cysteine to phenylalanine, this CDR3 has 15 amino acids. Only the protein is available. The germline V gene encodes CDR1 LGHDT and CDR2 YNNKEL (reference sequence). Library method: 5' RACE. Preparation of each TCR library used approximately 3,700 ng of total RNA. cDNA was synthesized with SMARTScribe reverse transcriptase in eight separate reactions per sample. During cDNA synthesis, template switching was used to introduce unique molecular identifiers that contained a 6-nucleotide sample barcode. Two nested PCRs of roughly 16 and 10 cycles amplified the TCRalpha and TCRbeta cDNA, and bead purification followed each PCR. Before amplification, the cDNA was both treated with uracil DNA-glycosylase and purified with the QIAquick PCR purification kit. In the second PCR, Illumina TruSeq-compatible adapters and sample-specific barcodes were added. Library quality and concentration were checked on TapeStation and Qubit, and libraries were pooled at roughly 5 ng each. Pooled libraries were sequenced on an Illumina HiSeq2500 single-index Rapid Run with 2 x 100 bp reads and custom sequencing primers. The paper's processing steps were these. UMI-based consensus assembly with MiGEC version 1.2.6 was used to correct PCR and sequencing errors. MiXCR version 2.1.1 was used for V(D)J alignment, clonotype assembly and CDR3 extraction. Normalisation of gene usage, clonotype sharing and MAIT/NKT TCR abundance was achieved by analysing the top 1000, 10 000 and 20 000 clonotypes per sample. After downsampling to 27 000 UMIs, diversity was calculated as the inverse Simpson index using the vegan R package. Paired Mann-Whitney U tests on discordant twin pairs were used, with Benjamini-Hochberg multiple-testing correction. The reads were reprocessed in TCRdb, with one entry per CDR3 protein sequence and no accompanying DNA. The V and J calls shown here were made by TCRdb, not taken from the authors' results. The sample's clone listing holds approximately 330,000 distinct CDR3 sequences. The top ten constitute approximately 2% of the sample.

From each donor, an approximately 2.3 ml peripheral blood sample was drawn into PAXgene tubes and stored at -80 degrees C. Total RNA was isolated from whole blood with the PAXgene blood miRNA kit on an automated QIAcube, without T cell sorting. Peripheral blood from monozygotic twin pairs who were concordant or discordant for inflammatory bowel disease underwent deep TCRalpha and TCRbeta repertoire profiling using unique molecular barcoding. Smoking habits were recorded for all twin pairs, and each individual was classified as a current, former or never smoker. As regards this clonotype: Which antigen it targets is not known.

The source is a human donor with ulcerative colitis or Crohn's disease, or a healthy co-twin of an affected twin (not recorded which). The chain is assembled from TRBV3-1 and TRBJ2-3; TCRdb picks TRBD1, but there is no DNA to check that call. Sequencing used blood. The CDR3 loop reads CASSNAGVRADTQYF.